The clone carrying this TCR beta chain has just a few counts. Its cognate antigen is unknown. This entry belongs to a study of blood T cells in healthy people across ages. Overall study findings and caveats: Possibly confounding the expanded clonotype changes was the fact that donor CMV status was unknown. Unsorted PBMC material precluded a definitive naive versus antigen-experienced comparison. Roughly linear declines in TCR beta diversity per million T cells occurred with age.

Using a J-beta primer mix together with a sample-barcoded 5' primer, a second PCR was run for roughly 6 to 11 cycles. TCRdb reanalysed the 5' RACE reads using MiXCR and keeps one entry per CDR3 protein. This table has roughly 680,000 distinct CDR3 sequences, approximately 52% appearing once. The ends lost 6 bases at V and 7 bases at J; junction bases unmatched: 18. CDR1 DFQATT and CDR2 SNEGSKA come from the germline V gene (reference sequence). This CDR3 spans 16 amino acids. The donors, all healthy, were Caucasians living in Russia, aged roughly 6 to 100. The chain joins TRBV20-1 to TRBJ2-1; 7 nucleotides match TRBD1. The TCR sequence derives from a woman aged 80 or older in good health. The sample taken for sequencing was blood. The CDR3: CSATFRGWSAKNEQFF. The DNA for the CDR3 is TGCAGTGCAACCTTCAGGGGGTGGTCCGCGAAGAATGAGCAGTTCTTC.